The 12 T cell receptor beta chains below all came from one sample that was sequenced in a study of OX40 agonist ivuxolimab in advanced cancers. The protocol was immunoSEQ multiplex PCR, while the TCRdb copy is restricted to in-frame clones and leaves out a portion. Seen here are some 150,000 clones, under 95% observed once, and the top ten hold more than 1%. Here the sequenced sample was CD4+ or CD8+ T cells sorted from blood, taken in a trial of the OX40 agonist ivuxolimab. The receptor set was obtained from an adult with an advanced solid tumor such as melanoma, head and neck, liver or kidney cancer.

The chain joins TRBV6-1 to TRBJ2-7, with 8 bases matching TRBD1. The germline gives CDR1 MNHNS, CDR2 SASEGT. V shed 2 bases, J shed 2 bases, and the junction held 14 bases outside the gene matches. The CDR3 spans 18 residues. The CDR3 loop reads CASSELFGQGGLTYEQYF. DNA for the CDR3: TGTGCCAGCAGTGAATTATTTGGACAGGGAGGCCTAACCTACGAGCAGTACTTC.

V gene TRBV7-2 combines with J gene TRBJ2-2; D may be TRBD1 (5 bases). CDR3 length: 16 amino acids. V was shortened by 3 bases and J by 0 bases, with 11 bases between the two germline ends. CDR1 is SGHTA and CDR2 is FQGNSA in the germline V gene. CDR3: CASSFQGTANTGELFF. DNA for the CDR3: TGTGCCAGCAGCTTCCAGGGCACGGCGAACACCGGGGAGCTGTTTTTT. Full variable domain (outside the CDR3, taken from reference TRBV7-2 and TRBJ2-2): GAGVSQSPSNKVTEKGKDVELRCDPISGHTALYWYRQSLGQGLEFLIYFQGNSAPDKSGLPSDRFSAERTGGSVSTLTIQRTQQEDSAVYLCASSFQGTANTGELFFGEGSRLTVL.

The chain has TRBV28 and TRBJ2-6, with D unresolved. V was pared by 6 bases and J by 0 bases, with 9 bases between. Germline CDR1 is MDHEN and CDR2 is SYDVKM. This CDR3 has 15 residues. The CDR3 here is CASRRRYSGANVLTF. The CDR3 coding sequence is TGTGCCAGCAGGCGACGGTACTCTGGGGCCAACGTCCTGACTTTC.

CDR3 DNA: TGTGCCAGCAGCTTAGCCGGATCCTTCGACTATGGCTACACCTTC. This codes for CASSLAGSFDYGYTF. The J gene is TRBJ1-2, the V gene TRBV7-6; D gene uncertain. The germline gives CDR1 SGHVS, CDR2 FNYEAQ. CDR3 length equals 15 residues. V lost 0 bases and J 3 bases, leaving 11 bases between the germline ends.

This clone has a handful of counts. This chain joins TRBV7-9 and TRBJ2-5; 8 bases are a match to TRBD1. The CDR3 spans 16 residues. V gave up 5 bases and J gave up 4 bases; unmatched junction bases: 12. Germline CDR1 reads SEHNR; CDR2 reads FQNEAQ (reference sequence). CDR3 coding DNA: TGTGCCAGCAGCCGTACCGACAGGGGAAGGAGAGAGACCCAGTACTTC. This encodes CASSRTDRGRRETQYF. Variable domain in full (rest from reference TRBV7-9 and TRBJ2-5): DTGVSQNPRHKITKRGQNVTFRCDPISEHNRLYWYRQTLGQGPEFLTYFQNEAQLEKSRLLSDRFSAERPKGSFSTLEIQRTEQGDSAMYLCASSRTDRGRRETQYFGPGTRLLVL.

This CDR3 reads CASSLGQAMYNSPLHF. The CDR3 region has the DNA TGCGCCAGCAGCTTGGGGCAGGCAATGTATAATTCACCCCTCCACTTT. V is TRBV5-1 and J is TRBJ1-6; no definite D call. CDR3 length equals 16 residues. V was pared by 0 bases and J by 4 bases, with 11 bases between. The germline CDR1 and CDR2 sequences are SGHRS and YFSETQ.

The chain combines TRBV2 with TRBJ2-2, with D tentatively TRBD2 (5 bases). The CDR3 spans 17 residues. Trimming pared 4 bases from V and 0 bases from J, leaving 15 bases between. In germline, CDR1 is SNHLY, CDR2 FYNNEI. CDR3 residues: CASSVAGGQANTGELFF. The DNA of the CDR3 is TGTGCCAGCAGTGTGGCCGGCGGGCAGGCGAACACCGGGGAGCTGTTTTTT.

The chain links TRBV28 to TRBJ2-5, with 8 bases fitting TRBD2. The CDR3 loop spans 15 amino acids. Germline CDR1 and CDR2: MDHEN and SYDVKM. Germline trimming cut 4 bases from V and 1 base from J; bases unmatched to any gene: 5. CDR3 sequence reads: CASSSAGGLQETQYF. CDR3 nucleotides: TGTGCCAGCAGTTCTGCGGGAGGCCTCCAAGAGACCCAGTACTTC. The full variable domain, rest sourced from reference TRBV28 and TRBJ2-5, is DVKVTQSSRYLVKRTGEKVFLECVQDMDHENMFWYRQDPGLGLRLIYFSYDVKMKEKGDIPEGYSVSREKKERFSLILESASTNQTSMYLCASSSAGGLQETQYFGPGTRLLVL.

V and J are TRBV5-1 and TRBJ2-5; TRBD2 matches 10 bases. J was trimmed by 5 bases and V by 4 bases; bases with no gene match: 20. The CDR3 length is 19 residues. CDR1 is SGHRS and CDR2 is YFSETQ in the germline V gene. The CDR3 DNA reads TGCGCCAGCAGCCCACGATCCTCTAGCGGGAGTGTAGTAGGGGAGACCCAGTACTTC. As protein: CASSPRSSSGSVVGETQYF.

The chain is built from TRBV4-3 and TRBJ1-6, with a tentative D call TRBD1 (5 bases). The CDR3 loop spans 15 amino acids. From germline, CDR1 is LGHNA and CDR2 YSLEER. V dropped 0 bases and J dropped 9 bases, with 12 bases sitting between them. CDR3 coding DNA: TGCGCCAGCAGCCAAGATCGGCAGGGTCCTTCACCCCTCCACTTT. Residues: CASSQDRQGPSPLHF.

The CDR3: CASALQGQSYEQYF. Here the CDR3 DNA reads TGCGCCAGCGCACTCCAAGGACAGTCCTACGAGCAGTACTTC. The V call is TRBV5-1, the J call TRBJ2-7, with D perhaps matching TRBD1 (6 bases). The CDR3 has 14 residues. Between the trimmed V and J ends, which lost 7 bases and 1 base, there was a span of 15 bases. The V gene's germline CDR1 is SGHRS and CDR2 YFSETQ.

This rearrangement joins TRBV19 to TRBJ2-7, with D possibly matching TRBD2 (6 bases). The germline V gene encodes CDR1 LNHDA and CDR2 SQIVND (reference sequence). Deletions cut 4 bases from V and 6 bases from J, with 13 bases between. There are 13 residues in the CDR3. CDR3 protein: CASSRTRGLEQYF. In DNA, the CDR3 is TGTGCCAGTAGTAGGACGCGGGGTCTCGAGCAGTACTTC.